Listed below are T cell receptor beta chains from one sample, sequenced in a study of T-cell reconstitution after alpha-beta-depleted transplantation in children. One entry per CDR3 protein results from TCRdb running MiXCR on the PCR reads. The sample records 350,000 to 400,000 distinct CDR3 sequences, around 21% being singletons. The input for sequencing was PBMCs from the stem cell graft donor, taken from the stem cell graft. All receptors come from a human donor who donated a stem cell graft to a child with acute myeloid leukemia. The CDR3 runs from the conserved cysteine through the conserved F or W.

TRBV6-2/TRBV6-3	17	TRBJ2-1	CASSYPANTGVRDEQFF
TRBV7-8	16	TRBJ2-3	CASSLSSGIFADTQYF
TRBV19	13	TRBJ2-1	CASSSLRDREQFF
TRBV2	13	TRBJ2-3	CASTRDFTDTQYF
TRBV6-1	15	TRBJ2-1	CASTLDRGDYNEQFF
TRBV12-3/TRBV12-4	15	TRBJ2-7	CASSRGQGVSYEQYF
TRBV29-1	15	TRBJ2-1	CSVGQEQGTYNEQFF
TRBV11-1	15	TRBJ2-5	CASSLRSTLQETQYF
TRBV12-3/TRBV12-4	12	TRBJ2-1	CASRSGGDEQFF
TRBV20-1	12	TRBJ2-3	CSAPENTDTQYF
TRBV29-1	13	TRBJ2-3	CSFSGRASDTQYF
TRBV7-2	14	TRBJ2-1	CASSLTGVLGEQFF
TRBV12-3/TRBV12-4	14	TRBJ2-7	CASSSRGFANEQYF
TRBV27	15	TRBJ2-7	CASSLLGDKVHEQYF
TRBV12-3/TRBV12-4	16	TRBJ2-1	CASSPLLNLMNNEQFF
TRBV5-6	15	TRBJ1-5	CASSLIWEGTEPQHF
TRBV2	13	TRBJ2-3	CASSEVWEGTQYF
TRBV9	13	TRBJ2-5	CASSFGLAETQYF
TRBV10-2	11	TRBJ2-1	CASREGRLCFF
TRBV5-1	14	TRBJ2-7	CASSWGQRTYEQYF
TRBV30	14	TRBJ2-7	CAWSYGLAGEEQYF
TRBV5-6	13	TRBJ2-7	CASSFVTSYEQYF
TRBV15	17	TRBJ2-3	CATSRTRGGGRGDTQYF
TRBV10-3	14	TRBJ2-3	CATSTSGTLDTQYF
TRBV20-1	15	TRBJ1-1	CSARGVPIRPTEAFF
TRBV12-3/TRBV12-4	14	TRBJ2-7	CASSFGDRAAEQYF
TRBV7-2	15	TRBJ2-1	CASSLGVAVYNEQFF
TRBV29-1	13	TRBJ1-2	CSAILGEVRGYTF
TRBV20-1	15	TRBJ1-1	CSARDRGGVRDEAFF
TRBV5-1	17	TRBJ2-7	CASSSFKLGRYTYEQYF
TRBV20-1	14	TRBJ1-5	CSASIQGGNQPQHF
TRBV7-8	14	TRBJ2-1	CASSALRLAAEQFF
TRBV20-1	18	TRBJ1-5	CSANPGQGTRNSNQPQHF
TRBV20-1	13	TRBJ1-2	CSVSGTGGSGYTF
TRBV7-9	16	TRBJ2-1	CASSHGTSGIRNEQFF
TRBV30	13	TRBJ2-1	CAWGTFTYNEQFF
TRBV12-3/TRBV12-4	15	TRBJ2-1	CASSPMDRGSNEQFF
TRBV7-8	16	TRBJ2-5	CASRGGRTHIQETQYF
TRBV27	17	TRBJ2-7	CASSRPHRGRLLYEQYF
TRBV5-1	15	TRBJ2-4	CASSLEFGAIDIQYF